This TCR beta chain was captured by sequencing in a study of cytomegalovirus exposure and HLA in healthy donors. Study-wide results and limits: Cytomegalovirus-associated status was assigned to more than 150 TCR beta chains. Rarity characterized most TCR sequences, yet some public TCRs appeared in many donors.

Regarding this clone: Its antigen is not identified.

The trim removed 0 bases at V and 5 bases at J, leaving 7 bases unmatched. Germline values: CDR1 SGHNT, CDR2 YYREEE (reference sequence). The CDR3 contains 16 residues. Clones were sequenced by immunoSEQ multiplex PCR, and TCRdb holds only the in-frame ones, with some missing. The sample has roughly 60,000 clones, 90% to 95% seen once; the top ten hold around 2.3%. The sample taken for sequencing was PBMCs. This receptor was taken from a man younger than 35 in good health and CMV-seronegative. The V and J genes are TRBV5-4 and TRBJ2-1; the match to TRBD2 covers 8 bases. The CDR3 sequence is CASSLAAGVRDNEQFF. CDR3 nucleotide sequence: TGTGCCAGCAGCTTGGCAGCGGGAGTGCGGGACAATGAGCAGTTCTTC.